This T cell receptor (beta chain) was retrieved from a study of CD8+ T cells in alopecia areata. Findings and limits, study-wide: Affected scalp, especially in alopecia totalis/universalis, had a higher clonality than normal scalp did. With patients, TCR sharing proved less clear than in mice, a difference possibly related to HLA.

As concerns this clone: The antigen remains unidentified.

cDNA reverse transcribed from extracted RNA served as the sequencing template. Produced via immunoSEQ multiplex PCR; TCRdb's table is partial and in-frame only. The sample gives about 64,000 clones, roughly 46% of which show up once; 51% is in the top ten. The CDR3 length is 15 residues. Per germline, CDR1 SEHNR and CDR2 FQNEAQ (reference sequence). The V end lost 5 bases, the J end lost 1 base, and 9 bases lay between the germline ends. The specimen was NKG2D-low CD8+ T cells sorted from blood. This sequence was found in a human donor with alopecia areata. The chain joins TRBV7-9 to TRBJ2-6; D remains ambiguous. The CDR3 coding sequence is TGTGCCAGCAGCCGGCCCCAATCTGGGGCCAACGTCCTGACTTTC. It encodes CASSRPQSGANVLTF.